These T cell receptor beta chains were read from a single sample in a study of T cell responses to AZD1222 COVID-19 vaccine. The assay was immunoSEQ multiplex PCR, and TCRdb's table has in-frame clones only and misses some. There are about 92,000 clones in the sample; about 88% occur only once, and roughly 1.7% lies in the top ten. The sample was peripheral blood, taken on day 0 of AZD1222 vaccination. These receptors were taken from an adult in good health. CDR3s include the opening cysteine and the closing phenylalanine or tryptophan. The order of the fields is V gene, D gene, clone size, J gene, CDR3 protein, CDR3 DNA. The D gene is left open where the match is weak. A clone size is listed for some rows: how often the clone was seen (once, few, many), or a class if it is expanded.

V gene: TRBV6-5; D gene: NA; clone size: once; J gene: TRBJ2-5; CDR3 protein: CASSRQETQYF; CDR3 DNA: TGTGCCAGCAGTCGCCAAGAGACCCAGTACTTC
V gene: TRBV4-1; D gene: NA; clone size: NA; J gene: TRBJ1-5; CDR3 protein: CASSLTGLPNQPQHF; CDR3 DNA: TGCGCCAGCAGCCTCACGGGCCTCCCGAATCAGCCCCAGCATTTT
V gene: TRBV5-1; D gene: NA; clone size: NA; J gene: TRBJ2-1; CDR3 protein: CASSFMEPYNEQFF; CDR3 DNA: TGCGCCAGCAGCTTCATGGAACCCTACAATGAGCAGTTCTTC
V gene: TRBV5-1; D gene: NA; clone size: NA; J gene: TRBJ2-3; CDR3 protein: CASSLSGYGDTQYF; CDR3 DNA: TGCGCCAGCAGCCTCTCGGGGTATGGGGATACGCAGTATTTT
V gene: TRBV2; D gene: NA; clone size: NA; J gene: TRBJ1-1; CDR3 protein: CASSMMGLNTEAFF; CDR3 DNA: TGTGCCAGCAGTATGATGGGGCTGAACACTGAAGCTTTCTTT
V gene: TRBV5-5; D gene: NA; clone size: NA; J gene: TRBJ1-2; CDR3 protein: CASSPTNRPTGSYGYTF; CDR3 DNA: TGTGCCAGCAGCCCGACGAACCGACCTACAGGGTCCTATGGCTACACCTTC
V gene: TRBV25-1; D gene: NA; clone size: NA; J gene: TRBJ1-2; CDR3 protein: CASSDAGYGYTF; CDR3 DNA: TGTGCCAGCAGTGATGCGGGGTATGGCTACACCTTC
V gene: TRBV20-1; D gene: NA; clone size: NA; J gene: TRBJ1-1; CDR3 protein: CRAPPNTEAFF; CDR3 DNA: TGCAGGGCTCCTCCGAACACTGAAGCTTTCTTT
V gene: TRBV6-2/TRBV6-3; D gene: NA; clone size: once; J gene: TRBJ1-4; CDR3 protein: CASSYSPLGATNEKLFF; CDR3 DNA: TGTGCCAGCAGTTACTCCCCCCTCGGAGCAACTAATGAAAAACTGTTTTTT
V gene: TRBV10-3; D gene: NA; clone size: NA; J gene: TRBJ1-5; CDR3 protein: CAISDRNQPQHF; CDR3 DNA: TGTGCCATCAGTGACCGGAATCAGCCCCAGCATTTT
V gene: TRBV2; D gene: NA; clone size: NA; J gene: TRBJ1-2; CDR3 protein: CASSGLLSDGYTF; CDR3 DNA: TGTGCCAGCAGTGGGCTCTTGTCGGATGGCTACACCTTC
V gene: TRBV4-1; D gene: NA; clone size: NA; J gene: TRBJ2-7; CDR3 protein: CASRGGDSASYEQYF; CDR3 DNA: TGCGCCAGCAGAGGGGGGGACTCAGCCTCCTACGAGCAGTACTTC
V gene: TRBV5-8; D gene: NA; clone size: NA; J gene: TRBJ1-2; CDR3 protein: CASSLARPVYGYTF; CDR3 DNA: TGTGCCAGCAGCTTGGCCCGGCCGGTCTATGGCTACACCTTC
V gene: TRBV23-1; D gene: NA; clone size: few; J gene: TRBJ1-2; CDR3 protein: CASSQSPASNYGYTF; CDR3 DNA: TGCGCCAGCAGTCAATCTCCTGCCAGTAACTATGGCTACACCTTC
V gene: TRBV2; D gene: NA; clone size: NA; J gene: TRBJ1-5; CDR3 protein: CASKGDNNQPQHF; CDR3 DNA: TGTGCCAGCAAGGGCGATAACAATCAGCCCCAGCATTTT
V gene: TRBV5-6; D gene: NA; clone size: NA; J gene: TRBJ2-2; CDR3 protein: CASSPGGSYTGELFF; CDR3 DNA: TGTGCCAGCAGCCCCGGAGGCAGTTACACCGGGGAGCTGTTTTTT
V gene: TRBV10-3; D gene: TRBD2; clone size: NA; J gene: TRBJ2-5; CDR3 protein: CAISESGLAETQYF; CDR3 DNA: TGTGCCATCAGTGAGTCGGGACTAGCGGAGACCCAGTACTTC
V gene: TRBV30; D gene: NA; clone size: NA; J gene: TRBJ2-7; CDR3 protein: CAWRKSTGFEQYF; CDR3 DNA: TGTGCCTGGAGGAAGTCCACAGGATTCGAGCAGTACTTC
V gene: TRBV30; D gene: TRBD2; clone size: NA; J gene: TRBJ2-3; CDR3 protein: CAYSRDYTHAQYF; CDR3 DNA: TGTGCCTACTCCCGGGACTACACTCACGCGCAGTATTTT
V gene: TRBV10-2; D gene: TRBD1; clone size: NA; J gene: TRBJ2-7; CDR3 protein: CASRRGPDRGGEQYF; CDR3 DNA: TGCGCCAGCAGGCGAGGACCGGACAGGGGAGGCGAGCAGTACTTC
V gene: TRBV7-2; D gene: TRBD1; clone size: few; J gene: TRBJ1-5; CDR3 protein: CASSQDRGGQPQHF; CDR3 DNA: TGTGCCAGCAGCCAAGACAGGGGTGGGCAGCCCCAGCATTTT
V gene: TRBV7-3; D gene: NA; clone size: NA; J gene: TRBJ1-1; CDR3 protein: CASSLEGGRNTEAFF; CDR3 DNA: TGTGCCAGCAGCTTAGAGGGGGGTCGGAACACTGAAGCTTTCTTT
V gene: TRBV30; D gene: TRBD1; clone size: NA; J gene: TRBJ1-2; CDR3 protein: CAWGTALGGGYTF; CDR3 DNA: TGTGCCTGGGGGACAGCGCTCGGAGGTGGCTACACCTTC
V gene: TRBV19; D gene: NA; clone size: NA; J gene: TRBJ2-2; CDR3 protein: CASGDRSNTGELFF; CDR3 DNA: TGTGCCAGTGGTGATCGTTCGAACACCGGGGAGCTGTTTTTT
V gene: TRBV29-1; D gene: NA; clone size: NA; J gene: TRBJ1-2; CDR3 protein: CSVVTPNYGYTF; CDR3 DNA: TGCAGCGTTGTAACCCCTAACTATGGCTACACCTTC
V gene: TRBV6-6; D gene: NA; clone size: NA; J gene: TRBJ1-5; CDR3 protein: CASSYSSAVDNQPQHF; CDR3 DNA: TGTGCCAGCAGTTACTCATCTGCGGTGGACAATCAGCCCCAGCATTTT
V gene: TRBV6-1; D gene: NA; clone size: NA; J gene: TRBJ2-7; CDR3 protein: CASSEGPTEYSYEQYF; CDR3 DNA: TGTGCCAGCAGTGAAGGGCCCACAGAGTACTCCTACGAGCAGTACTTC
V gene: TRBV3-1/TRBV3-2; D gene: TRBD1; clone size: NA; J gene: TRBJ1-2; CDR3 protein: CASSPTGVGGYTF; CDR3 DNA: TGTGCCAGCAGCCCAACAGGGGTAGGGGGCTACACCTTC
V gene: TRBV9; D gene: NA; clone size: NA; J gene: TRBJ2-2; CDR3 protein: CASSAVPQQVGTGELFF; CDR3 DNA: TGTGCCAGCAGCGCCGTGCCGCAACAGGTGGGCACCGGGGAGCTGTTTTTT
V gene: TRBV10-3; D gene: TRBD2; clone size: NA; J gene: TRBJ2-2; CDR3 protein: CAIAREGGLTGELFF; CDR3 DNA: TGTGCCATCGCGCGGGAGGGGGGTCTTACCGGGGAGCTGTTTTTT
V gene: TRBV28; D gene: TRBD1; clone size: NA; J gene: TRBJ1-1; CDR3 protein: CASTLFGQGEMNTEAFF; CDR3 DNA: TGTGCCAGCACGCTTTTTGGACAGGGGGAAATGAACACTGAAGCTTTCTTT
V gene: TRBV29-1; D gene: NA; clone size: NA; J gene: TRBJ2-3; CDR3 protein: CSVEGGLGADTQYF; CDR3 DNA: TGCAGCGTTGAGGGGGGTTTAGGGGCGGATACGCAGTATTTT
V gene: TRBV28; D gene: TRBD1; clone size: NA; J gene: TRBJ1-2; CDR3 protein: CASRATGSKTYGYTF; CDR3 DNA: TGTGCCAGCAGAGCGACAGGGTCCAAAACCTATGGCTACACCTTC
V gene: TRBV4-3; D gene: NA; clone size: NA; J gene: TRBJ2-2; CDR3 protein: CASSQDLAGNTYTGELFF; CDR3 DNA: TGCGCCAGCAGCCAAGATTTGGCAGGAAACACTTACACCGGGGAGCTGTTTTTT
V gene: TRBV5-1; D gene: TRBD1; clone size: NA; J gene: TRBJ1-5; CDR3 protein: CASSLGTGFQPQHF; CDR3 DNA: TGCGCCAGCAGCTTGGGGACAGGGTTTCAGCCCCAGCATTTT
V gene: TRBV19; D gene: TRBD2; clone size: few; J gene: TRBJ2-1; CDR3 protein: CASTLAGNTYNEQFF; CDR3 DNA: TGTGCCAGTACCCTAGCGGGGAATACCTACAATGAGCAGTTCTTC
V gene: TRBV14; D gene: TRBD2; clone size: NA; J gene: TRBJ2-3; CDR3 protein: CASSQVERGPSGTTDTQYF; CDR3 DNA: TGTGCCAGCAGCCAAGTTGAGAGGGGTCCTAGCGGGACCACAGATACGCAGTATTTT
V gene: TRBV9; D gene: NA; clone size: NA; J gene: TRBJ2-7; CDR3 protein: CASSVAPGEVYEQYF; CDR3 DNA: TGTGCCAGCAGCGTAGCTCCGGGAGAGGTCTACGAGCAGTACTTC
V gene: TRBV12-3/TRBV12-4; D gene: NA; clone size: NA; J gene: TRBJ2-2; CDR3 protein: CASSLRAGELFF; CDR3 DNA: TGTGCCAGCAGTTTACGGGCCGGGGAGCTGTTTTTT
V gene: TRBV6-1; D gene: NA; clone size: NA; J gene: TRBJ1-1; CDR3 protein: CASSEAFRHEAFF; CDR3 DNA: TGTGCCAGCAGTGAAGCCTTTCGCCATGAAGCTTTCTTT
V gene: TRBV7-3; D gene: TRBD1; clone size: NA; J gene: TRBJ1-4; CDR3 protein: CASSASGTGLEKLFF; CDR3 DNA: TGTGCCAGCAGCGCGTCCGGGACAGGGCTTGAAAAACTGTTTTTT
V gene: TRBV11-2; D gene: NA; clone size: NA; J gene: TRBJ2-7; CDR3 protein: CASSLAALGYEQYF; CDR3 DNA: TGTGCCAGCAGCTTAGCGGCTCTGGGATACGAGCAGTACTTC
V gene: TRBV6-2/TRBV6-3; D gene: NA; clone size: NA; J gene: TRBJ1-2; CDR3 protein: CASSYGTGPSGYTF; CDR3 DNA: TGTGCCAGCAGTTACGGGACGGGGCCCAGTGGCTACACCTTC
V gene: TRBV7-8; D gene: NA; clone size: NA; J gene: TRBJ2-3; CDR3 protein: CASSPTPTSDTQYF; CDR3 DNA: TGTGCCAGCAGCCCCACCCCCACCTCGGATACGCAGTATTTT
V gene: TRBV5-4; D gene: TRBD1; clone size: NA; J gene: TRBJ2-5; CDR3 protein: CASSTRTGVIVETQYF; CDR3 DNA: TGTGCCAGCAGCACCAGGACAGGGGTAATCGTAGAGACCCAGTACTTC
V gene: TRBV19; D gene: TRBD2; clone size: NA; J gene: TRBJ2-7; CDR3 protein: CASSPGLAGGLDEQYF; CDR3 DNA: TGTGCCAGTAGTCCGGGTCTAGCGGGGGGCCTCGACGAGCAGTACTTC
V gene: TRBV30; D gene: NA; clone size: NA; J gene: TRBJ2-3; CDR3 protein: CAWHLNTDTQYF; CDR3 DNA: TGTGCCTGGCATCTCAACACAGATACGCAGTATTTT
V gene: TRBV19; D gene: TRBD1; clone size: NA; J gene: TRBJ1-5; CDR3 protein: CASRSFQGANQPQHF; CDR3 DNA: TGTGCCAGTCGTTCATTTCAGGGGGCTAATCAGCCCCAGCATTTT
V gene: TRBV4-1; D gene: NA; clone size: NA; J gene: TRBJ1-5; CDR3 protein: CASSQDGGLGNQPQHF; CDR3 DNA: TGCGCCAGCAGCCAAGATGGGGGACTGGGCAATCAGCCCCAGCATTTT
V gene: TRBV7-9; D gene: NA; clone size: NA; J gene: TRBJ1-2; CDR3 protein: CASSLEETNGYTF; CDR3 DNA: TGTGCCAGCAGCTTAGAGGAGACAAATGGCTACACCTTC
V gene: TRBV3-1/TRBV3-2; D gene: NA; clone size: NA; J gene: TRBJ1-2; CDR3 protein: CASSALTGNYGYTF; CDR3 DNA: TGTGCCAGCAGCGCACTAACAGGGAACTATGGCTACACCTTC
V gene: TRBV28; D gene: NA; clone size: NA; J gene: TRBJ1-6; CDR3 protein: CASSLLRGGSPLHF; CDR3 DNA: TGTGCCAGCAGCCTTCTACGCGGGGGTTCACCCCTCCACTTT
V gene: TRBV7-2; D gene: NA; clone size: NA; J gene: TRBJ1-5; CDR3 protein: CASSFGLCVKHF; CDR3 DNA: TGTGCCAGCAGCTTTGGACTGTGCGTGAAGCATTTT
V gene: TRBV4-1; D gene: NA; clone size: NA; J gene: TRBJ1-1; CDR3 protein: CASSQGQDTNTEAFF; CDR3 DNA: TGCGCCAGCAGCCAAGGCCAGGACACGAACACTGAAGCTTTCTTT
V gene: TRBV4-3; D gene: NA; clone size: few; J gene: TRBJ1-3; CDR3 protein: CASSQDIPIIINSGNTIYF; CDR3 DNA: TGCGCCAGCAGCCAAGATATCCCCATTATAATTAACTCTGGAAACACCATATATTTT
V gene: TRBV19; D gene: TRBD2; clone size: NA; J gene: TRBJ2-1; CDR3 protein: CASNYMRGGRGNEQFF; CDR3 DNA: TGTGCCAGTAATTATATGCGGGGGGGCCGGGGCAATGAGCAGTTCTTC
V gene: TRBV2; D gene: TRBD2; clone size: NA; J gene: TRBJ2-7; CDR3 protein: CASSEGGGRVYEQYF; CDR3 DNA: TGTGCCAGCAGTGAAGGGGGGGGTCGGGTCTACGAGCAGTACTTC
V gene: TRBV6-6; D gene: NA; clone size: NA; J gene: TRBJ1-2; CDR3 protein: CASSYSNTAENYGYTF; CDR3 DNA: TGTGCCAGCAGTTACTCGAATACAGCTGAGAACTATGGCTACACCTTC
V gene: TRBV6-5; D gene: NA; clone size: NA; J gene: TRBJ2-6; CDR3 protein: CASSYVGRSGANVLTF; CDR3 DNA: TGTGCCAGCAGTTACGTTGGGCGCTCTGGGGCCAACGTCCTGACTTTC
V gene: TRBV12-3/TRBV12-4; D gene: TRBD1; clone size: NA; J gene: TRBJ1-3; CDR3 protein: CASQGPDRSSYF; CDR3 DNA: TGTGCCAGTCAGGGACCGGACAGGTCGTCGTATTTT